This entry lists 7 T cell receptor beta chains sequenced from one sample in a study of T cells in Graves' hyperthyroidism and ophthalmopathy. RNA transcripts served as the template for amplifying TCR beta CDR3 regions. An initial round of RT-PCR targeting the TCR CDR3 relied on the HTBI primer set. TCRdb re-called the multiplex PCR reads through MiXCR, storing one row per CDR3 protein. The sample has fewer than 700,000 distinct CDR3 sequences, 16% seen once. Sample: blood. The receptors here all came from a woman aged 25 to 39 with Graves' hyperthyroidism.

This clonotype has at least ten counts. This chain's CDR3 is CASNTPGLAGEQYF. The DNA for the CDR3 is TGTGCCAGCAATACACCGGGACTAGCGGGAGAGCAGTACTTC. The chain links TRBV6-1 to TRBJ2-7; 13 bases agree with TRBD2. This CDR3 spans 14 amino acids. Trimming took 7 bases from V and 7 from J; bases not matched to a gene: 7. Germline V CDR1 and CDR2: MNHNS, SASEGT.

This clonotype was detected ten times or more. CDR3 sequence (DNA): TGTGCCAGCAGCTATAGCGGGAGCCACAATGAGCAGTTCTTC. This codes for CASSYSGSHNEQFF. The chain recombines TRBV7-9 with TRBJ2-1; 9 positions agree with TRBD2. CDR3 length equals 14 residues. Trimming cost V 4 bases and J 5 bases; bases outside gene matches: 3. Germline CDR1 and CDR2: SEHNR and FQNEAQ (reference sequence).

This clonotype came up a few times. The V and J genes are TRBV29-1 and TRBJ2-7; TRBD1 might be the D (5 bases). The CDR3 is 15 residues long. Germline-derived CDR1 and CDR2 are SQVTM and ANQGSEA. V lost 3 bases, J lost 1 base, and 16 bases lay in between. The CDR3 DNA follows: TGCAGCGTTGAGGTTGTGGGGCACGAATCCTACGAGCAGTACTTC. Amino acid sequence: CSVEVVGHESYEQYF.

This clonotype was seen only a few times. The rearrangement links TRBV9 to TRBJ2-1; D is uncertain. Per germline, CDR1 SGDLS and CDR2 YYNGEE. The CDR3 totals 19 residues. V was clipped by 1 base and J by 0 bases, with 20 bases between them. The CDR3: CASSVRPSATFGSYNEQFF. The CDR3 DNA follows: TGTGCCAGCAGCGTACGACCCAGCGCCACCTTCGGCTCCTACAATGAGCAGTTCTTC. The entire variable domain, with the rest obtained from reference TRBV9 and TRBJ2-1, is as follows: DSGVTQTPKHLITATGQRVTLRCSPRSGDLSVYWYQQSLDQGLQFLIQYYNGEERAKGNILERFSAQQFPDLHSELNLSSLELGDSALYFCASSVRPSATFGSYNEQFFGPGTRLTVL.

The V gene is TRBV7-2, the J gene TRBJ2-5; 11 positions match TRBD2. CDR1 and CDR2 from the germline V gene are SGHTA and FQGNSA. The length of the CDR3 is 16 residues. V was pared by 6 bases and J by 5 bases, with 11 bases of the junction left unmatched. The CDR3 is CASSLTSGSGRETQYF. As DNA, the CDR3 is TGTGCCAGCAGTCTCACTAGCGGGAGTGGACGGGAGACCCAGTACTTC.

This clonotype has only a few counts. DNA for the CDR3: TGTGCCAGCAGTTTGAGCCCCGGGGAGCTGTTTTTT. The encoded protein is CASSLSPGELFF. The chain recombines TRBV27 with TRBJ2-2; D gene ambiguous. Germline V gene sequence: CDR1 MNHEY, CDR2 SMNVEV (reference sequence). The germline V and J ends were trimmed by 3 bases and 6 bases, with 5 bases remaining between them. There are 12 residues in the CDR3.

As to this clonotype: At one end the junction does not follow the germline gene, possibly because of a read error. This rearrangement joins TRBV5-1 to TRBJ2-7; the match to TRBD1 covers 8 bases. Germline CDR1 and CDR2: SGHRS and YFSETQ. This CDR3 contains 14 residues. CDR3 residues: CASSLGQGRYEQYF. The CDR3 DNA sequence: TGTGCCAGCAGCTTAGGACAGGGTCGATACGAGCAGTACTTC.